The 21 T cell receptor beta chains below were found in one sample sequenced in a study of cytomegalovirus exposure and HLA in healthy donors. 60 Vbeta and 13 Jbeta primers were used in PCR. This table comes from immunoSEQ multiplex PCR, and its TCRdb copy is limited to in-frame clones, with some not included. The sample has 100,000 or so clones, about 78% seen once. Sequencing used PBMCs. These receptors were obtained from a man aged 30 to 39 in good health and CMV-seronegative.

The genes are TRBV29-1 and TRBJ2-3; 9 positions match TRBD2. After removal of 6 bases from V and 2 bases from J, the junction contained 3 bases not matched to a gene. CDR1 is SQVTM, CDR2 ANQGSEA, per germline. There are 13 residues in the CDR3. The CDR3 coding sequence is TGCAGCGTGCGGGGGGGAGCCACAGATACGCAGTATTTT. Translated: CSVRGGATDTQYF.

The count of this clone is one. The genes are TRBV6-5 and TRBJ1-1; D is ambiguous. V shed 5 bases and J shed 4 bases, with 5 bases lying between them. Germline lookup yields CDR1 MNHEY and CDR2 SVGAGI. The CDR3 consists of 11 residues. This chain's CDR3 is CASSGVTEAFF. The CDR3 DNA sequence: TGTGCCAGCAGTGGAGTCACTGAAGCTTTCTTT.

The J gene is TRBJ2-7, the V gene TRBV9, with a tentative D call TRBD1 (5 bases). Germline V gene sequence: CDR1 SGDLS, CDR2 YYNGEE. The ends were cut back, 4 bases at V and 2 bases at J, with 10 bases in the middle. The CDR3 extends over 13 amino acids. The CDR3 loop is CASSPGATYEQYF. CDR3 coding DNA: TGTGCCAGCAGCCCTGGGGCGACCTACGAGCAGTACTTC.

V is TRBV4-1 and J is TRBJ1-2; 7 nucleotides agree with TRBD1. The germline V gene has CDR1 MGHRA and CDR2 YSYEKL. V shed 10 bases, J shed 6 bases, and the junction held 8 bases outside the gene matches. This CDR3 contains 12 residues. The CDR3 DNA sequence: TGCGCCACCTGGGACAGATACGATGGCTACACCTTC. As protein: CATWDRYDGYTF.

The chain links TRBV6-6 to TRBJ2-1; 10 nucleotides agree with TRBD2. This CDR3 is 14 amino acids long. V shed 4 bases and J 7 bases; nucleotides not matched to a gene: 4. CDR1 and CDR2 from the germline V gene are MNHNY and SVGAGI (reference sequence). Here the CDR3 DNA reads TGTGCCAGCAGTTCTAGCGGGAGCTGGAATGAGCAGTTCTTC. Translation: CASSSSGSWNEQFF.

This sequence joins TRBV7-9 and TRBJ2-5; tentative D call: TRBD2 (5 bases). V was pared by 2 bases and J by 5 bases, with 18 bases between. CDR1 is SEHNR, CDR2 FQNEAQ, per germline (reference sequence). CDR3 size: 16 residues. Here the CDR3 reads CASSLPDRRAQETQYF. The DNA of the CDR3 is TGTGCCAGCAGCTTACCCGACCGGCGGGCCCAGGAGACCCAGTACTTC. The full variable domain, its missing parts supplied by reference TRBV7-9 and TRBJ2-5, is DTGVSQNPRHKITKRGQNVTFRCDPISEHNRLYWYRQTLGQGPEFLTYFQNEAQLEKSRLLSDRFSAERPKGSFSTLEIQRTEQGDSAMYLCASSLPDRRAQETQYFGPGTRLLVL.

The rearrangement uses TRBV29-1 and TRBJ1-1; D gene ambiguous. Per the germline V gene, CDR1 is SQVTM and CDR2 is ANQGSEA. V was shortened by 8 bases and J by 0 bases, with 7 bases between the two germline ends. CDR3 length: 11 residues. The CDR3 spells CSMRLNTEAFF. CDR3 coding DNA: TGCAGCATGCGATTGAACACTGAAGCTTTCTTT.

The chain combines TRBV4-3 with TRBJ2-1, with 11 bases aligning to TRBD2. V trimming: 4 bases; J trimming: 12 bases; junction bases outside the gene matches: 11. Germline V gives CDR1 LGHNA, CDR2 YSLEER. There are 15 residues in the CDR3. The CDR3 nucleotides are TGCGCCAGCAGCCGTGGACTAGCGGGCCCCGTTTTGCAGTTCTTC. Amino acids: CASSRGLAGPVLQFF.

The genes are TRBV27 and TRBJ2-6; D is unclear. Germline assignment: CDR1 MNHEY and CDR2 SMNVEV (reference sequence). The V gene lost 2 bases and the J gene lost 3 bases, with 17 bases spanning the gap. This CDR3 is built from 18 residues. The CDR3 loop is CASSLISLTTFGANVLTF. The CDR3 coding sequence is TGTGCCAGCAGTTTAATATCTTTGACGACTTTTGGGGCCAACGTCCTGACTTTC. Based on the CDR3 plus reference TRBV27 and TRBJ2-6, the full variable domain is EAQVTQNPRYLITVTGKKLTVTCSQNMNHEYMSWYRQDPGLGLRQIYYSMNVEVTDKGDVPEGYKVSRKEKRNFPLILESPSPNQTSLYFCASSLISLTTFGANVLTFGAGSRLTVL.

The chain is built from TRBV10-3 and TRBJ1-5; a possible D gene is TRBD1 (6 bases). Trimming stripped 2 bases from V and 4 bases from J, with 15 bases between. The CDR3 totals 16 residues. Germline V gene lookup returns CDR1 ENHRY and CDR2 SYGVKD. Here the CDR3 DNA reads TGTGCCATCAGTGAGCCCAGGGGAGCCGCAAATCAGCCCCAGCATTTT. Encoded protein: CAISEPRGAANQPQHF.

V usage is TRBV10-2 and J usage is TRBJ1-4; D gene ambiguous. Trimming pared 0 bases from V and 8 bases from J, leaving 13 bases between. The length of the CDR3 is 15 residues. Germline CDR1 is WSHSY and CDR2 is SAAADI. CDR3 sequence reads: CASSESLGGGEKLFF. CDR3 in DNA: TGCGCCAGCAGTGAGTCGCTAGGTGGAGGGGAAAAACTGTTTTTT.

The gene calls are TRBV30 and TRBJ1-3; D is uncertain. Looked up from germline, CDR1 is GTSNPN and CDR2 is SVGIG (reference sequence). The CDR3 has 13 amino acids. Trimming removed 0 bases from V and 7 bases from J, with 10 bases in between. The CDR3 protein is CAWSVDTRNTIYF. As DNA, the CDR3 is TGTGCCTGGAGTGTAGACACCCGGAACACCATATATTTT.

This clone was observed a few times. This CDR3 is CASIPDRGIVLTF. CDR3 in DNA: TGTGCCAGCATCCCGGACAGGGGAATCGTCCTGACTTTC. This chain uses TRBV2 with TRBJ2-6, with TRBD1 matching 9 bases. Germline-derived CDR1 and CDR2 are SNHLY and FYNNEI. V lost 7 bases, J lost 12 bases, and 7 bases stayed unmatched. CDR3 length equals 13 residues. Variable domain in full (rest from reference TRBV2 and TRBJ2-6): EPEVTQTPSHQVTQMGQEVILRCVPISNHLYFYWYRQILGQKVEFLVSFYNNEISEKSEIFDDQFSVERPDGSNFTLKIRSTKLEDSAMYFCASIPDRGIVLTFGAGSRLTVL.

The J gene is TRBJ2-3, the V gene TRBV21-1; the table's D gene call, TRBD2, was not cross checked with the DNA. TRBV21-1 is designated a pseudogene. This CDR3 comprises 17 residues. The CDR3 nucleotides are TGTGCCAGCAGCAAAGAGGCGGAGGAGGGCCGAGGAGATACGCAGTATTTT. This sequence encodes CASSKEAEEGRGDTQYF.

The chain links TRBV28 to TRBJ1-5; tentatively, D is TRBD1 (6 bases). This CDR3 has 15 residues. From germline, CDR1 is MDHEN and CDR2 SYDVKM. Deletions cut 4 bases from V and 0 bases from J, with 10 bases between. The CDR3 DNA is TGTGCCAGCAGTTCAGGGGCATTTAGCAATCAGCCCCAGCATTTT. Translating it yields CASSSGAFSNQPQHF.

V gene TRBV9 combines with J gene TRBJ2-2, with 8 bases that match TRBD2. There are 17 residues in the CDR3. Germline V lookup: CDR1 SGDLS, CDR2 YYNGEE. J was trimmed by 4 bases and V by 4 bases; bases with no gene match: 12. CDR3: CASSPPGAGEVTGELFF. The CDR3 region has the DNA TGTGCCAGCAGCCCGCCGGGAGCGGGAGAGGTCACCGGGGAGCTGTTTTTT.

The chain couples TRBV27 to TRBJ1-2; D is perhaps TRBD1 (6 bases). From germline, CDR1 is MNHEY and CDR2 SMNVEV (reference sequence). This CDR3 is built from 12 residues. V gave up 5 bases and J gave up 4 bases, with 8 bases separating them. The CDR3 DNA reads TGTGCCAGCAGTCAGGGGACCTATGGCTACACCTTC. Its protein product is CASSQGTYGYTF.

This clone has just a few counts. The V call is TRBV30, the J call TRBJ1-2; 10 bases fit TRBD1. The length of the CDR3 is 16 residues. V lost 7 bases, J lost 3 bases, and 14 bases stayed unmatched. Germline CDR1 is GTSNPN and CDR2 is SVGIG (reference sequence). Here the CDR3 DNA reads TGTGCCTTACACGGACAGGGGGAAGGTTACGACTATGGCTACACCTTC. This codes for CALHGQGEGYDYGYTF.

The chain links TRBV18 to TRBJ2-1, with 11 positions matching TRBD2. The length of the CDR3 is 15 residues. Germline V lookup: CDR1 KGHSH, CDR2 LQKENI. Trimming removed 3 bases from V and 5 bases from J; junction bases left unmatched: 3. The CDR3 DNA follows: TGTGCCAGCTCACCCCTAGCGGGGGGAAACAATGAGCAGTTCTTC. This sequence encodes CASSPLAGGNNEQFF.

The chain links TRBV2 to TRBJ2-1; D perhaps matches TRBD2 (5 bases). There are 16 residues in the CDR3. V was cut by 2 bases and J by 4 bases, with 15 bases left in between. Germline V CDR1 and CDR2: SNHLY, FYNNEI. CDR3 nucleotides: TGTGCCAGCAGTGAATGGGTGGGAGTAGGTTACAATGAGCAGTTCTTC. Protein: CASSEWVGVGYNEQFF.

The chain carries TRBV6-1 and TRBJ2-7; 8 bases are a match to TRBD1. V lost 4 bases, J lost 2 bases, and 7 bases stayed unmatched. The V gene's germline CDR1 is MNHNS and CDR2 SASEGT. The CDR3 totals 15 residues. CDR3 sequence reads: CASSGGQVFTYEQYF. The CDR3 coding sequence is TGTGCCAGCAGTGGGGGACAGGTATTTACCTACGAGCAGTACTTC.